This T cell receptor (beta chain) was recovered during a study of shared clonotypes between healthy human individuals. Study-level results: The sharing of 5% to 6.5% of naive CD4 clonotypes was seen across a few donors. Clonotype sharing among donors was thought likely to change with sequencing depth.

Some clones are missing from TCRdb's copy, which holds only in-frame ones; the method was immunoSEQ multiplex PCR. Of some 2,000,000 clones listed, approximately 95% are singletons. Germline-derived CDR1 and CDR2 are WNHNN and SYGVQD (reference sequence). This CDR3 has 15 amino acids. V was pared by 5 bases and J by 1 base, with 6 bases of the junction left unmatched. It was CD45RO-negative cells, positively selected for CCR7, that made up naive CD8 cells, with terminally differentiated effector memory CD45RA+ cells excluded. Comment on this clone: Antigen: not known.

This receptor was obtained from a man younger than 35 in good health. Sample: naive CD8+ T cells sorted from blood. The V gene is TRBV10-1, the J gene TRBJ2-5; 8 bases fit TRBD2. CDR3 loop: CASSPTSETQETQYF. CDR3 nucleotides: TGCGCCAGCAGTCCGACTAGCGAGACCCAAGAGACCCAGTACTTC.